Below are 15 T cell receptor beta chains sequenced from a single sample in a study of PD-1 blockade in classical Hodgkin lymphoma. As to time point: newly diagnosed, previously untreated cHL patient sample. The protocol was immunoSEQ multiplex PCR, while the TCRdb copy is restricted to in-frame clones and leaves out a portion. The repertoire holds several thousand clones, with over 70% as singletons. What was sequenced was peripheral blood mononuclear cells (PBMCs). All receptors come from a human donor with classical Hodgkin lymphoma.

This clone was observed a few times. This rearrangement joins TRBV5-1 to TRBJ2-1; 12 nucleotides align to TRBD2. The CDR3 has 15 residues. CDR1 and CDR2 from the germline V gene are SGHRS and YFSETQ. V was pared by 4 bases and J by 8 bases, with 7 bases of the junction left unmatched. The CDR3 nucleotides are TGCGCCAGCAGCCGACGTTCTAGCGGGAGGGATGAGCAGTTCTTC. Translating it yields CASSRRSSGRDEQFF.

The V gene is TRBV27, the J gene TRBJ1-4; D is uncertain. The CDR3 length is 11 residues. V gave up 6 bases and J gave up 5 bases, with 4 bases separating them. Germline CDR1 and CDR2: MNHEY and SMNVEV (reference sequence). The CDR3 DNA follows: TGTGCCAGCAGCCCGAATGAAAAACTGTTTTTT. It codes for CASSPNEKLFF.

The V gene is TRBV5-4, the J gene TRBJ1-1; 7 nucleotides align to TRBD1. Trimming took 4 bases from V and 2 from J; bases not matched to a gene: 8. The V gene's germline CDR1 is SGHNT and CDR2 YYREEE (reference sequence). The CDR3 extends over 15 amino acids. The CDR3 DNA is TGTGCCAGCAGCACGGGACAGACCTCTAACACTGAAGCTTTCTTT. It codes for CASSTGQTSNTEAFF.

The rearrangement uses TRBV7-8 and TRBJ2-3; the D gene is possibly TRBD1 (6 bases). CDR1 SGHVS and CDR2 FQNEAQ come from the germline V gene. V lost 4 bases, J lost 6 bases, and 8 bases lay in between. The CDR3 consists of 12 residues. CDR3 region: CASSSGQDTQYF. CDR3 in DNA: TGTGCCAGCAGCTCAGGACAGGATACGCAGTATTTT.

V and J are TRBV2 and TRBJ1-3; perhaps TRBD1 as D (6 bases). The CDR3 runs 17 residues. The germline V gene encodes CDR1 SNHLY and CDR2 FYNNEI. Between the trimmed V and J ends, which lost 8 bases and 0 bases, there was a span of 20 bases. In nucleotides, the CDR3 is TGTGCCAGCCTATTAGGTCCGGGACACCTCTCTGGAAACACCATATATTTT. Translation gives CASLLGPGHLSGNTIYF.

The table lists this clone with a few counts. This rearrangement joins TRBV6-1 to TRBJ2-1; TRBD2 agrees at 10 bases. This CDR3 has 15 amino acids. V lost 3 bases, J lost 8 bases, and 7 bases stayed unmatched. The germline CDR1 and CDR2 sequences are MNHNS and SASEGT. The CDR3 loop is CASSDVAGGGHEQFF. The CDR3 DNA reads TGTGCCAGCAGTGATGTAGCGGGGGGTGGCCATGAGCAGTTCTTC.

This clone was detected only once. The gene calls are TRBV6-1 and TRBJ2-7, with a possible D match to TRBD2 (5 bases). The CDR3 has 12 residues. Trimming took off 6 bases at V and 5 bases at J, with 11 bases between the two ends. CDR1 is MNHNS and CDR2 is SASEGT in the germline V gene. CDR3 loop: CASSRGLNEQYF. The CDR3 DNA follows: TGTGCCAGCAGCCGGGGATTGAACGAGCAGTACTTC.

The rearrangement uses TRBV7-8 and TRBJ2-7; no firm D call. Deletions cut 2 bases from V and 0 bases from J, with 11 bases between. CDR1 SGHVS and CDR2 FQNEAQ come from the germline V gene. The CDR3 is 15 residues long. CDR3 sequence reads: CASSLSGQDSYEQYF. The CDR3 region has the DNA TGTGCCAGCAGCTTAAGTGGGCAGGACTCCTACGAGCAGTACTTC.

To note about this clone: This sample includes further DNA sequences coding for the same CDR3. V gene TRBV18 combines with J gene TRBJ2-5; TRBD1 might be the D (6 bases). Germline lookup yields CDR1 KGHSH and CDR2 LQKENI. The CDR3 contains 14 residues. Trimming removed 2 bases at V and 3 bases at J, with 10 bases between. The CDR3 sequence is CASSPDSGEETQYF. In DNA, the CDR3 is TGTGCCAGCTCACCAGACTCAGGGGAAGAGACCCAGTACTTC.

This clone occurred a few times. The chain is built from TRBV5-1 and TRBJ1-1, with 8 bases fitting TRBD1. The CDR3 contains 14 residues. Per germline, CDR1 SGHRS and CDR2 YFSETQ. The V segment lost 1 base and the J segment 4 bases; nucleotides outside the gene matches: 3. The CDR3 loop is CASSLTGGTTEAFF. The CDR3 DNA reads as TGCGCCAGCAGCTTGACAGGGGGAACCACTGAAGCTTTCTTT.

The chain joins TRBV11-1 to TRBJ2-5; tentatively, D is TRBD1 (6 bases). V lost 4 bases, J lost 1 base, and 16 bases lay in between. Germline assignment: CDR1 SGHAT and CDR2 FQDESV (reference sequence). This CDR3 has 16 residues. The CDR3 protein is CASSSTGVLIQETQYF. In DNA form, the CDR3 reads TGTGCCAGCAGCTCGACAGGAGTCCTGATCCAAGAGACCCAGTACTTC.

This clone was seen once. The chain has TRBV21-1 and TRBJ2-3. TRBV21-1 is designated a pseudogene. The CDR3 runs 17 residues. The CDR3 DNA reads as TGTGCCAGCAGCAAGACCATAGGGGACCGTAGCACAGATACGCAGTATTTT. It yields the protein CASSKTIGDRSTDTQYF.

V and J are TRBV29-1 and TRBJ2-3; 7 nucleotides align to TRBD2. The V gene end was trimmed by 4 bases and the J gene end by 1 base; junction bases not matched to a gene: 11. Germline CDR1 reads SQVTM; CDR2 reads ANQGSEA. This CDR3 region has 16 residues. CDR3 residues: CSVGGGLARGTDTQYF. DNA of the CDR3: TGCAGCGTTGGGGGGGGACTGGCCAGGGGCACAGATACGCAGTATTTT.

The rearrangement links TRBV30 to TRBJ2-5; no clear D. Germline-derived CDR1 and CDR2 are GTSNPN and SVGIG (reference sequence). CDR3 length equals 11 residues. With 1 base removed from V and 0 bases from J, the gap between germline ends came to 0 bases. The CDR3 spells CAWSDQETQYF. The CDR3 DNA reads as TGTGCCTGGAGTGACCAAGAGACCCAGTACTTC.

V gene TRBV14 combines with J gene TRBJ1-6; possible D gene TRBD1, 6 bases. CDR3 length: 13 residues. V was clipped by 2 bases and J by 9 bases, with 8 bases between them. Germline lookup yields CDR1 SGHDN and CDR2 FVKESK. Written as DNA, the CDR3 is TGTGCCAGCAGCCAATACAGGGCTTCACCCCTCCACTTT. Encoded protein: CASSQYRASPLHF. Drawing the rest from reference TRBV14 and TRBJ1-6, the complete variable domain is EAGVTQFPSHSVIEKGQTVTLRCDPISGHDNLYWYRRVMGKEIKFLLHFVKESKQDESGMPNNRFLAERTGGTYSTLKVQPAELEDSGVYFCASSQYRASPLHFGNGTRLTVT.